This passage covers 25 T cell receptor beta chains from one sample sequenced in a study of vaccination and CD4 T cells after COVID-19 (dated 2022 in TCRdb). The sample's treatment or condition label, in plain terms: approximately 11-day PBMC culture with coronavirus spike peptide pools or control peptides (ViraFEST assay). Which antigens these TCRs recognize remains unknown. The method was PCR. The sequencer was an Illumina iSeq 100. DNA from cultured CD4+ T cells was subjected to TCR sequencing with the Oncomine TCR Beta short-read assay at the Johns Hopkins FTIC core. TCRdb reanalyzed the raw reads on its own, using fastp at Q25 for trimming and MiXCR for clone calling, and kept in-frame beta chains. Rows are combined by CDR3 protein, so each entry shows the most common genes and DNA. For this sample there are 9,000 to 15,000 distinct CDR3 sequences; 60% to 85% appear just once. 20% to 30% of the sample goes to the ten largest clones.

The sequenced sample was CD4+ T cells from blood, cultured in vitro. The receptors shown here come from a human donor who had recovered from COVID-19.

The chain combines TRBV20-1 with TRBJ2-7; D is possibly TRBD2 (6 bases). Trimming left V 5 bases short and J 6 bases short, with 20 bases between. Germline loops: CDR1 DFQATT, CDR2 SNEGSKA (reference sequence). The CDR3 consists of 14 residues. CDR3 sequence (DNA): TGCAGTGCTTCCGGGACTTACGTGGGGGGCGAGCAGTACTTC. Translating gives CSASGTYVGGEQYF.

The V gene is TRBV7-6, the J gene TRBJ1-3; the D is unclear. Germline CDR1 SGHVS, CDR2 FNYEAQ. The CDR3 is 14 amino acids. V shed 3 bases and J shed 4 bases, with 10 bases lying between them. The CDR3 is CASSLSLSGNTIYF. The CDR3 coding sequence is TGTGCCAGCAGCTTGTCCCTTAGCGGAAACACCATATATTTT. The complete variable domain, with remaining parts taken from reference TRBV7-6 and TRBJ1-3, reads GAGVSQSPRYKVTKRGQDVALRCDPISGHVSLYWYRQALGQGPEFLTYFNYEAQQDKSGLPNDRFSAERPEGSISTLTIQRTEQRDSAMYRCASSLSLSGNTIYFGEGSWLTVV.

The CDR3 spells CASRLNTEAFF. For the CDR3, the DNA is TGTGCCAGCAGACTTAACACTGAAGCTTTCTTT. The J gene is TRBJ1-1, the V gene TRBV2; D gene ambiguous. This CDR3 region has 11 residues. Trimming took 6 bases from V and 2 from J, leaving 4 bases between them. Germline CDR1 and CDR2: SNHLY and FYNNEI.

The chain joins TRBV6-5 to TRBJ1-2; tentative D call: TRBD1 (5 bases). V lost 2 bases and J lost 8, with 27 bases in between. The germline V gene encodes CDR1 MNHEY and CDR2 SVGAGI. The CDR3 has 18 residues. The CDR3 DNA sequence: TGTGCCAGCAGTTACGGTGGTCTTGGGGGGACCGTATCGTACGGCTACACCTTC. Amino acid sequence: CASSYGGLGGTVSYGYTF.

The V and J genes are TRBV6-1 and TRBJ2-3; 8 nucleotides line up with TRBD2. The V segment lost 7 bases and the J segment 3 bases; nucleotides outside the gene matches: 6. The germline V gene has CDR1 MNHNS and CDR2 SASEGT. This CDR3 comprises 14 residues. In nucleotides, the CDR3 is TGTGCCAGCACGCTACTAGCGGAAACAGATACGCAGTATTTT. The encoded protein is CASTLLAETDTQYF.

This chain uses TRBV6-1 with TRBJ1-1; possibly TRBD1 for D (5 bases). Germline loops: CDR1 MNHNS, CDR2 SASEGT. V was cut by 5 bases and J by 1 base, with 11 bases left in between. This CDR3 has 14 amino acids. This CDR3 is CASSTKQENTEAFF. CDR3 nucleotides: TGTGCCAGCAGTACCAAACAGGAGAACACTGAAGCTTTCTTT.

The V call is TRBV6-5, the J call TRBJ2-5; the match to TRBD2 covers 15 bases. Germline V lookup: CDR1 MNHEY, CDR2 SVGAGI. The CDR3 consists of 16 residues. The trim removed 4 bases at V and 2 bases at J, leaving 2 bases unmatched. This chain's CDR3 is CASSFGLAGGQETQYF. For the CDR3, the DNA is TGTGCCAGCAGTTTTGGACTAGCGGGAGGGCAAGAGACCCAGTACTTC.

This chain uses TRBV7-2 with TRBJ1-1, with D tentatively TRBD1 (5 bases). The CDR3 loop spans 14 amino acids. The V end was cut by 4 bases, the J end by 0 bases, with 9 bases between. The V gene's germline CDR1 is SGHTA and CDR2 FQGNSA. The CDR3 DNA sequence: TGTGCCAGCAGCTCAAAGACAGTGAACACTGAAGCTTTCTTT. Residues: CASSSKTVNTEAFF. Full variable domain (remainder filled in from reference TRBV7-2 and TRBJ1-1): GAGVSQSPSNKVTEKGKDVELRCDPISGHTALYWYRQSLGQGLEFLIYFQGNSAPDKSGLPSDRFSAERTGGSVSTLTIQRTQQEDSAVYLCASSSKTVNTEAFFGQGTRLTVV.

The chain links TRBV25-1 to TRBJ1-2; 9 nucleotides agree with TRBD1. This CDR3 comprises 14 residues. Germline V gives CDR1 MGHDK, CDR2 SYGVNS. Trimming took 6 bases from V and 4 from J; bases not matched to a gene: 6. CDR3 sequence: CASRRQGDGYGYTF. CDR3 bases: TGTGCCAGCAGACGACAGGGGGATGGCTATGGCTACACCTTC.

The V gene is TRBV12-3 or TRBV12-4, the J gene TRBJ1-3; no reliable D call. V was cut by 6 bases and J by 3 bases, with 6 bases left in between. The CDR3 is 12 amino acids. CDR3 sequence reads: CASRGYGNTIYF. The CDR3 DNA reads TGTGCCAGCAGGGGTTATGGAAACACCATATATTTT.

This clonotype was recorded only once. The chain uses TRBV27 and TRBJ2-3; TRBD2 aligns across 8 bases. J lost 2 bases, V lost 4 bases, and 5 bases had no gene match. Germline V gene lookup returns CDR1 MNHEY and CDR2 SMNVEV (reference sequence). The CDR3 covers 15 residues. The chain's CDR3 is CASSSGGRYTDTQYF. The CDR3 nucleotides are TGTGCCAGCAGTTCGGGCGGGAGGTACACAGATACGCAGTATTTT.

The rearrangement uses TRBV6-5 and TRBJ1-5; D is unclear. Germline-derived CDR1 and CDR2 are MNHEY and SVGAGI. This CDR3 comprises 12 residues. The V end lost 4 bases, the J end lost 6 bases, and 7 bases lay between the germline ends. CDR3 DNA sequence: TGTGCCAGCAGTTCGTCGCGTCAGCCCCAGCATTTT. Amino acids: CASSSSRQPQHF.

The CDR3 sequence is CASSPRVDDNEQFF. The CDR3 nucleotides read TGTGCCAGCAGCCCCAGAGTAGACGACAATGAGCAGTTCTTC. The chain links TRBV7-7 to TRBJ2-1; D ambiguous. Germline V gives CDR1 SSHAT, CDR2 FNYEAQ (reference sequence). V was clipped by 5 bases and J by 5 bases, with 13 bases between them. The CDR3 extends over 14 amino acids.

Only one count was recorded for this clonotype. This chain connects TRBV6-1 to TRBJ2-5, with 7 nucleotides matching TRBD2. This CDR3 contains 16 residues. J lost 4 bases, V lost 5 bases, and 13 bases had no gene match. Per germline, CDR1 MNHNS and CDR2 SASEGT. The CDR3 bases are TGTGCCAGCAGTCGAGCCAGCGGGGCTGAGGGAGAGACCCAGTACTTC. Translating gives CASSRASGAEGETQYF.

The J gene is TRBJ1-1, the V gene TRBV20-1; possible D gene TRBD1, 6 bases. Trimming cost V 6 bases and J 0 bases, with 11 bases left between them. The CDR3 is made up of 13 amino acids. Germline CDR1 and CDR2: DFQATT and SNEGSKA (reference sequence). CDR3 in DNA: TGCAGTGCCCCGGGACACGTGAACACTGAAGCTTTCTTT. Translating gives CSAPGHVNTEAFF.

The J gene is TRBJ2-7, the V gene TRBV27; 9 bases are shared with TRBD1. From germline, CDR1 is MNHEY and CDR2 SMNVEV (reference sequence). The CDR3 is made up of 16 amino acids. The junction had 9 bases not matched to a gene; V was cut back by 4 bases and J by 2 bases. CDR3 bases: TGTGCCAGCAGTTCCAAATCCGGGACAGGGACCTACGAGCAGTACTTC. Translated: CASSSKSGTGTYEQYF.

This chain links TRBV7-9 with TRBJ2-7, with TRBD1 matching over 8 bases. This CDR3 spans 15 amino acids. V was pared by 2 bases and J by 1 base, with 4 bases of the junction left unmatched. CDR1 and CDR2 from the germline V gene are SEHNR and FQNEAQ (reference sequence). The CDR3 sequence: CASSLPGQASYEQYF. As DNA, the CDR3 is TGTGCCAGCAGCTTACCGGGACAGGCTTCCTACGAGCAGTACTTC.

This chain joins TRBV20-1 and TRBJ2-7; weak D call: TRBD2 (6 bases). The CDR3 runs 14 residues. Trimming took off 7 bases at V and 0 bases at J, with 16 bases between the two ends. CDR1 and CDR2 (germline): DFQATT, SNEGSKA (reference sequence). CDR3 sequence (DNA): TGCAGTGTCTACGGGACTCCGAGCTCCTACGAGCAGTACTTC. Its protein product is CSVYGTPSSYEQYF.

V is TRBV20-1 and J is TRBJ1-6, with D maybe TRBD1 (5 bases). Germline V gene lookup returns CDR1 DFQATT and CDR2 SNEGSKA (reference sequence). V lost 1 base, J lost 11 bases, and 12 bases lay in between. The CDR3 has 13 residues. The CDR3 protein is CSARVRDGAPLHF. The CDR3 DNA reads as TGCAGTGCTAGAGTCAGGGATGGTGCACCCCTCCACTTT.

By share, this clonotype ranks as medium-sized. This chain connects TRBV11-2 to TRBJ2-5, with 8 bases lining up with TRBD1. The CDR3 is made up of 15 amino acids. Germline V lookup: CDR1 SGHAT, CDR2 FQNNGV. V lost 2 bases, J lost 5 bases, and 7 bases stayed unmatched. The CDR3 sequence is CASSLQGALGETQYF. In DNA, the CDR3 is TGTGCCAGCAGCTTACAGGGGGCCCTAGGGGAGACCCAGTACTTC.

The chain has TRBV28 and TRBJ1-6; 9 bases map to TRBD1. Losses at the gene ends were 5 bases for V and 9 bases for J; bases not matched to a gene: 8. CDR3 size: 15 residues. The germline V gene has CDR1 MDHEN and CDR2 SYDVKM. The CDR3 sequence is CASSRQQGAGSPLHF. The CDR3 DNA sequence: TGTGCCAGCAGTCGGCAACAGGGGGCTGGTTCACCCCTCCACTTT.

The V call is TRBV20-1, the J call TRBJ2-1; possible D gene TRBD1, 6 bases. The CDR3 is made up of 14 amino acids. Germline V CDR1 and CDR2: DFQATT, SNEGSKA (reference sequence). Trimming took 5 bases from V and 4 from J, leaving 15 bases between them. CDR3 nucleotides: TGCAGTGCTCCGACGAAGCAGGGGTACAATGAGCAGTTCTTC. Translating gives CSAPTKQGYNEQFF.

The CDR3 nucleotides are TGTGCCAGCAGCTTGGCGAGGGGGAATTGGGACATTCAGTACTTC. Translated, it gives CASSLARGNWDIQYF. The chain is built from TRBV7-2 and TRBJ2-4, with TRBD1 as a possible D gene (6 bases). Germline lookup yields CDR1 SGHTA and CDR2 FQGNSA. V was shortened by 3 bases and J by 8 bases, with 17 bases between the two germline ends. The CDR3 is 15 amino acids. The complete variable domain, with remaining parts taken from reference TRBV7-2 and TRBJ2-4, reads GAGVSQSPSNKVTEKGKDVELRCDPISGHTALYWYRQSLGQGLEFLIYFQGNSAPDKSGLPSDRFSAERTGGSVSTLTIQRTQQEDSAVYLCASSLARGNWDIQYFGAGTRLSVL.

CDR3 DNA: TGCAGTGCTAGGGGAAGGGGAGGGACATCCCAAGGTGGGGGCTACACCTTC. It encodes CSARGRGGTSQGGGYTF. The chain couples TRBV20-1 to TRBJ1-2; D might be TRBD1 (6 bases). CDR3 length: 17 amino acids. The V and J ends lost 3 bases and 8 bases respectively, with 28 bases between them. Germline V CDR1 and CDR2: DFQATT, SNEGSKA (reference sequence).

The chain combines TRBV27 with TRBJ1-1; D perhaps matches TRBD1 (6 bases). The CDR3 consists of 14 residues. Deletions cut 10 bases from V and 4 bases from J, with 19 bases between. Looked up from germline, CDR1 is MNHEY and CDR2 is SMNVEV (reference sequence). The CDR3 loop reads CATQGLSGGTEAFF. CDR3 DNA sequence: TGTGCCACCCAGGGGCTGAGTGGGGGCACTGAAGCTTTCTTT.